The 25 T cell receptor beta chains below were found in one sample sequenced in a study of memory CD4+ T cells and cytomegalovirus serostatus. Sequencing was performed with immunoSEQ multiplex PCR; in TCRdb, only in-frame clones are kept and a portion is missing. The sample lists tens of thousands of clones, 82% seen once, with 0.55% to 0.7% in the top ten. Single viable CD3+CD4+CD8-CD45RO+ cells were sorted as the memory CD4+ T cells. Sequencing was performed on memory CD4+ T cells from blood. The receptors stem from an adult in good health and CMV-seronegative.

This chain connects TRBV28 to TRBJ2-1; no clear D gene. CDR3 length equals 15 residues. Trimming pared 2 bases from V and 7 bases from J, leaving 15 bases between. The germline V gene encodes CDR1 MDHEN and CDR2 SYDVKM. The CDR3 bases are TGTGCCAGCAGTTTAGGCCAAGCCCTACGGAATGAGCAGTTCTTC. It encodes CASSLGQALRNEQFF.

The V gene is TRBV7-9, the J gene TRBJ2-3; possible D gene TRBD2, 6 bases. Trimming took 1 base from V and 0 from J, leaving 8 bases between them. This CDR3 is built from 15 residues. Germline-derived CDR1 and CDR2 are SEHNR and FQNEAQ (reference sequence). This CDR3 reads CASSLGRGSTDTQYF. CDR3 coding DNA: TGTGCCAGCAGCTTAGGCCGGGGGAGCACAGATACGCAGTATTTT.

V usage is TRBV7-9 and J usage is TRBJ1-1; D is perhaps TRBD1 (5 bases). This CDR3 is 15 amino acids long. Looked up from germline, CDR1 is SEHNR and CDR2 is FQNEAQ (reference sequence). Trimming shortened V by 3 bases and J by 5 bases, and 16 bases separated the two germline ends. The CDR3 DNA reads TGTGCCAGCAGCTTGGGCGGGACCGGGGGGACTGAAGCTTTCTTT. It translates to CASSLGGTGGTEAFF. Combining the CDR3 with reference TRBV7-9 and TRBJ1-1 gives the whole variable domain DTGVSQNPRHKITKRGQNVTFRCDPISEHNRLYWYRQTLGQGPEFLTYFQNEAQLEKSRLLSDRFSAERPKGSFSTLEIQRTEQGDSAMYLCASSLGGTGGTEAFFGQGTRLTVV.

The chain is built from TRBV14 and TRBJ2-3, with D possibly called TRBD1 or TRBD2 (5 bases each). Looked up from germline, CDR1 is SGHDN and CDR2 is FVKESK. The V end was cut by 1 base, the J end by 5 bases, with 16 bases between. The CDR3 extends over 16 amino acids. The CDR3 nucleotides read TGTGCCAGCAGCCAAGTTGCTGGGGGAAGGGGAGATACGCAGTATTTT. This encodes CASSQVAGGRGDTQYF.

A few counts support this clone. CDR3 in amino acids: CAWTTGPFRTEAFF. For the CDR3, the DNA is TGTGCCTGGACAACAGGCCCCTTCCGCACTGAAGCTTTCTTT. V usage is TRBV30 and J usage is TRBJ1-1; D is perhaps TRBD1 (5 bases). Germline V gives CDR1 GTSNPN, CDR2 SVGIG (reference sequence). Between the trimmed V and J ends, which lost 4 bases and 4 bases, there was a span of 16 bases. This CDR3 is built from 14 residues. The entire variable domain, with the rest obtained from reference TRBV30 and TRBJ1-1, is as follows: SQTIHQWPATLVQPVGSPLSLECTVEGTSNPNLYWYRQAAGRGLQLLFYSVGIGQISSEVPQNLSASRPQDRQFILSSKKLLLSDSGFYLCAWTTGPFRTEAFFGQGTRLTVV.

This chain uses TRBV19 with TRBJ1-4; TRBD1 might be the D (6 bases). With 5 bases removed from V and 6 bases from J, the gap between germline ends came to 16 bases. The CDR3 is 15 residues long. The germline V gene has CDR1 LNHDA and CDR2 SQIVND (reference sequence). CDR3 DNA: TGTGCCAGTAGTTCGACAGGCCCTGGGGATGAAAAACTGTTTTTT. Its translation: CASSSTGPGDEKLFF.

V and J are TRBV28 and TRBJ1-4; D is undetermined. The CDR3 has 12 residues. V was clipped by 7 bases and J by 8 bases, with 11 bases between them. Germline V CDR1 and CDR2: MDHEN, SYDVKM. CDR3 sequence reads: CASMGDTEKLFF. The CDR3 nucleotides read TGTGCCAGCATGGGAGACACGGAAAAACTGTTTTTT.

CDR3 protein: CASSLEGGGPTDTQYF. The DNA for the CDR3 is TGCGCCAGCAGCTTGGAGGGCGGGGGCCCTACAGATACGCAGTATTTT. This chain links TRBV5-1 with TRBJ2-3, with D maybe TRBD2 (7 bases). Germline V gene lookup returns CDR1 SGHRS and CDR2 YFSETQ. Trimming pared 0 bases from V and 3 bases from J, leaving 14 bases between. This CDR3 region has 16 residues.

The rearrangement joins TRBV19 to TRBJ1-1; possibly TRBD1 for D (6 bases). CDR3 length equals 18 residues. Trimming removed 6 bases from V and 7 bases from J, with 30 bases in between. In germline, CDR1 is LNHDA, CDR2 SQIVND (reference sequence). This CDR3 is CASRKWRGRGESYDEAFF. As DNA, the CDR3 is TGTGCCAGTAGGAAATGGCGGGGGCGGGGGGAATCCTATGATGAAGCTTTCTTT.

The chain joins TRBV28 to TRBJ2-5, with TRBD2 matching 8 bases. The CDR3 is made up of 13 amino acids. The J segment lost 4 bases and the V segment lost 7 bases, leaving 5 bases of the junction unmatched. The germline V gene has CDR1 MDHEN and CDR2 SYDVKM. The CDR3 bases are TGTGCCAGCATAGGTAGCGGGGTAGAGACCCAGTACTTC. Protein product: CASIGSGVETQYF.

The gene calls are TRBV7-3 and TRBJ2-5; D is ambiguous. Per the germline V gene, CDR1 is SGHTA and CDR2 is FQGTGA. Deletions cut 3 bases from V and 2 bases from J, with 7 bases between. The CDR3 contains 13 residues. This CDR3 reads CASSFSGQETQYF. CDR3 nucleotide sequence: TGTGCCAGCAGCTTCTCCGGACAAGAGACCCAGTACTTC.

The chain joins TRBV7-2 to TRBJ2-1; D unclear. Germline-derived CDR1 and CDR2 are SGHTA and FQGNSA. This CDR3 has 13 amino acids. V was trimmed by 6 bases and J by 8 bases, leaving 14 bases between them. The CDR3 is CASSPYLSDEQFF. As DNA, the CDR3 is TGTGCCAGCAGTCCGTACCTATCGGATGAGCAGTTCTTC.

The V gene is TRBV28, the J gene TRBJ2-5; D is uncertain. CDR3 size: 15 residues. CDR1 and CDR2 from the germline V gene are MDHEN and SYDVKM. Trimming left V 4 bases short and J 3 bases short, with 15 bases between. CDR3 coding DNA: TGTGCCAGCAGTTCACCCCCGAAGAACGAAGAGACCCAGTACTTC. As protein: CASSSPPKNEETQYF.

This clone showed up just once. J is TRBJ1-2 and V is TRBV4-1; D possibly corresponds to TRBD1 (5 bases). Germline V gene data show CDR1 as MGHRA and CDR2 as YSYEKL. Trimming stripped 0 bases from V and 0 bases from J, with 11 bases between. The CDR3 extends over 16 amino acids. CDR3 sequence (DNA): TGCGCCAGCAGCCAAGATCGGGGCACAGCTAACTATGGCTACACCTTC. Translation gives CASSQDRGTANYGYTF.

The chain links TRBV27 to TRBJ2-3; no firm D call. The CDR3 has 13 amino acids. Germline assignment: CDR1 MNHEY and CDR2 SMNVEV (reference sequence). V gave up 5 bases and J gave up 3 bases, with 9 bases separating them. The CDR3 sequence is CASSTRATDTQYF. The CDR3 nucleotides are TGTGCCAGCAGTACCCGTGCTACAGATACGCAGTATTTT.

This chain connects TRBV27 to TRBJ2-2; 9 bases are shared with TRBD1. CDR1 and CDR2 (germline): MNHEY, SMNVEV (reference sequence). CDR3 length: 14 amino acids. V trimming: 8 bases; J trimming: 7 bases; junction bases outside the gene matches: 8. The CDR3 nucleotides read TGTGCCAGCTCATACAGGGGGCTGGGCGGGGAGCTGTTTTTT. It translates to CASSYRGLGGELFF.

The CDR3: CATTGRDPGADTQYF. For the CDR3, the DNA is TGTGCCACCACGGGGAGGGACCCTGGGGCAGATACGCAGTATTTT. This chain uses TRBV10-3 with TRBJ2-3; 7 bases are a match to TRBD2. V lost 10 bases, J lost 4 bases, and 14 bases stayed unmatched. The germline gives CDR1 ENHRY, CDR2 SYGVKD. The CDR3 has 15 amino acids.

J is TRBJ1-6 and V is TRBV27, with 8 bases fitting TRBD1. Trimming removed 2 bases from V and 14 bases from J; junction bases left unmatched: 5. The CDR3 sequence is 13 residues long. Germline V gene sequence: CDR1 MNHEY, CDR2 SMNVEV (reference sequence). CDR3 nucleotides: TGTGCCAGCAGTTTAAGGACAGGGTCGACCCTCCACTTT. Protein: CASSLRTGSTLHF.

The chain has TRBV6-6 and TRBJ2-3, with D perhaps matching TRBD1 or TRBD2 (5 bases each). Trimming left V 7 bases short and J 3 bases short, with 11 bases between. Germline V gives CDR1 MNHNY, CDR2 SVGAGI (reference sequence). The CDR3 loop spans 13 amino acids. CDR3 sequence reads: CASTRDPTDTQYF. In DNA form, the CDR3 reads TGTGCCAGCACCAGGGACCCTACAGATACGCAGTATTTT.

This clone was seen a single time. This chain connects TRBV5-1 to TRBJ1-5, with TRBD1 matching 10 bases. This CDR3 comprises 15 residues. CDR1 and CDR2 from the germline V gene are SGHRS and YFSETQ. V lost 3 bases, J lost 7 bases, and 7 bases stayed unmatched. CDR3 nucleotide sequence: TGCGCCAGCAGCTCCGACGGACAGGGGGGACAGCCCCAGCATTTT. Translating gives CASSSDGQGGQPQHF.

As DNA, the CDR3 is TGTGCCAGCTCACCCGGGCGACAGTACTCTGGAAACACCATATATTTT. It encodes CASSPGRQYSGNTIYF. J is TRBJ1-3 and V is TRBV18; TRBD1 is a possible D gene (5 bases). Germline V gives CDR1 KGHSH, CDR2 LQKENI. V dropped 3 bases and J dropped 0 bases, with 12 bases sitting between them. This CDR3 region has 16 residues.

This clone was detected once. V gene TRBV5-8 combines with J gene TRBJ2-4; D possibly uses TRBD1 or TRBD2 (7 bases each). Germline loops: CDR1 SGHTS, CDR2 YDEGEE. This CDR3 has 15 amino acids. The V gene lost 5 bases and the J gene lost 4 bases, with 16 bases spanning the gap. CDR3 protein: CASRAGGAEKNIQYF. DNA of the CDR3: TGTGCCAGCAGAGCAGGGGGGGCCGAGAAAAACATTCAGTACTTC.

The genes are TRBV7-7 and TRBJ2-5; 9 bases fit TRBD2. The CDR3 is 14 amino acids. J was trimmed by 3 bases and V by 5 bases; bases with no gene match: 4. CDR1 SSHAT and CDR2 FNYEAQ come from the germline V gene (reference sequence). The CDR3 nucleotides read TGTGCCAGCAGCCCCAGACTAGCGGAAGAGACCCAGTACTTC. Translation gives CASSPRLAEETQYF.

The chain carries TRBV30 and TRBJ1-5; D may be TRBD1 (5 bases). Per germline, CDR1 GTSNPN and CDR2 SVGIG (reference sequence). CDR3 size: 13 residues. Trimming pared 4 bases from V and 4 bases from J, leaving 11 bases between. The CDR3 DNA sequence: TGTGCCTGGACCTTGGACACAAATCAGCCCCAGCATTTT. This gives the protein CAWTLDTNQPQHF. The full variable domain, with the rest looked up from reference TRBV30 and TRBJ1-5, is SQTIHQWPATLVQPVGSPLSLECTVEGTSNPNLYWYRQAAGRGLQLLFYSVGIGQISSEVPQNLSASRPQDRQFILSSKKLLLSDSGFYLCAWTLDTNQPQHFGDGTRLSIL.

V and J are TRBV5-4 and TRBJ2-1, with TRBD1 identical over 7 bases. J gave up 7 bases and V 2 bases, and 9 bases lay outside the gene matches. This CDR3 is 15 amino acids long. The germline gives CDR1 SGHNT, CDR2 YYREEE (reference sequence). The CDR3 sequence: CASSLGQGVRNEQFF. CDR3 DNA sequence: TGTGCCAGCAGCTTAGGGCAGGGGGTTCGGAATGAGCAGTTCTTC.